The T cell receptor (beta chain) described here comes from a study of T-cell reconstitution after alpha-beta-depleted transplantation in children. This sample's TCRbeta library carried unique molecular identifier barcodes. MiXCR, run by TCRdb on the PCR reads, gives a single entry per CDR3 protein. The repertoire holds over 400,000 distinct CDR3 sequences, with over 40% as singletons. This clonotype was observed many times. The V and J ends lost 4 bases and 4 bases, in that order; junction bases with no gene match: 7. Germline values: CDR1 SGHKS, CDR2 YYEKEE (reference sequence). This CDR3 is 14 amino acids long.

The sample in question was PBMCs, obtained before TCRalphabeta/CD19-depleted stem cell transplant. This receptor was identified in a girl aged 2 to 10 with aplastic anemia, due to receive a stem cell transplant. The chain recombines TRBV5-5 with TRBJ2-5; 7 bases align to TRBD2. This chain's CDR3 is CASSVAGAGETQYF. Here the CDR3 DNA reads TGTGCCAGCAGCGTGGCGGGAGCAGGAGAGACCCAGTACTTC.